This T cell receptor (beta chain) was observed in a study of T cells after yellow fever vaccination. Study-level results: The secondary response peaked faster, at day 5 versus 15, but was weaker. The study re-detected most primary-vaccination clones after the booster (around 96% CD4, approximately 87% CD8).

Remarks on this clonotype: Its antigen is unknown.

MiXCR was run by TCRdb on the 5' RACE reads, yielding one entry per CDR3 protein. The table includes more than 350,000 distinct CDR3 sequences, around a tenth detected once. This CDR3 has 14 residues. The J segment lost 4 bases and the V segment lost 2 bases, leaving 3 bases of the junction unmatched. CDR1 and CDR2 (germline): SGHTA, FQGNSA. This clonotype originated in a man aged 18 to 29 who received the YFV17D yellow fever vaccine. The material sequenced was PBMCs, taken on the day of the first yellow fever vaccination. The V call is TRBV7-2, the J call TRBJ1-2, with 8 bases lining up with TRBD1. CDR3 region: CASSLLDRVYGYTF. CDR3 sequence (DNA): TGTGCCAGCAGCTTACTGGACAGGGTCTATGGCTACACCTTC.